The 27 T cell receptor beta chains listed next were all sequenced from one sample in a study of blood T cell repertoires in COVID-19 (TCRdb year 2020). Library preparation used the immunoSEQ multiplex PCR assay. Entries here come from immuneACCESS through TCRdb and include only in-frame sequences with V and J called. Some clones fail to appear in such tables; in the studies checked, an unresolved V gene covers under half of the shortfall, and the cause of the remainder is unknown. The sample contains 110,000 to 150,000 clones, around 80% of them found a single time. The top ten clonotypes cover 1.5% to 2% of the sample. The sequenced sample was PBMCs or T cells enriched from blood (not recorded which). These receptors came from a woman aged 18-29 years who had been exposed to COVID-19.

The chain employs TRBV7-6 and TRBJ2-5, with a possible D match to TRBD2 (5 bases). The V gene's germline CDR1 is SGHVS and CDR2 FNYEAQ. The CDR3 is 16 residues long. V lost 2 bases to trimming and J lost 4 bases, with 17 bases between them. This chain's CDR3 is CASSLRPFGLVETQYF. In DNA, the CDR3 is TGTGCCAGCAGCTTACGGCCTTTCGGACTTGTAGAGACCCAGTACTTC.

J is TRBJ2-1 and V is TRBV10-3, with TRBD2 matching over 15 bases. The CDR3 contains 20 residues. The J segment lost 9 bases and the V segment lost 3 bases, leaving 18 bases of the junction unmatched. Germline CDR1 is ENHRY and CDR2 is SYGVKD. CDR3 region: CAISDFPGLAGGPCVREQFF. The CDR3 DNA is TGTGCCATCAGTGACTTCCCTGGACTAGCGGGAGGGCCCTGCGTTCGTGAGCAGTTCTTC.

The V call is TRBV4-2, the J call TRBJ1-1; no definite D call. V gave up 2 bases and J gave up 7 bases, with 8 bases separating them. Germline V gives CDR1 LGHNA, CDR2 YNFKEQ. The length of the CDR3 is 12 residues. The CDR3 DNA is TGTGCCAGCAGCCAACACCCGGGTGAAGCTTTCTTT. Its protein is CASSQHPGEAFF.

The chain combines TRBV27 with TRBJ1-6; D might be TRBD1 (6 bases). Per germline, CDR1 MNHEY and CDR2 SMNVEV (reference sequence). V was cut by 6 bases and J by 4 bases, with 10 bases left in between. This CDR3 is built from 14 residues. The CDR3 is CASRPDSYNSPLHF. The CDR3 nucleotides are TGTGCCAGCAGACCGGACAGTTATAATTCACCCCTCCACTTT.

In its sample, this clone was seen a few times. V usage is TRBV6-5 and J usage is TRBJ1-4; 9 bases are a match to TRBD1. The CDR3 runs to 15 residues. CDR1 and CDR2 (germline): MNHEY, SVGAGI. Trimming took 4 bases from V and 7 from J; bases not matched to a gene: 7. The CDR3 sequence: CASSSYGQGSEKLFF. DNA of the CDR3: TGTGCCAGCAGTTCCTACGGACAGGGGAGTGAAAAACTGTTTTTT.

This clone was detected only once. The chain uses TRBV7-2 and TRBJ2-7; a weak D match, TRBD1 (5 bases). V shed 2 bases and J shed 2 bases, with 7 bases lying between them. The germline V gene encodes CDR1 SGHTA and CDR2 FQGNSA. The CDR3 runs 13 residues. CDR3 in DNA: TGTGCCAGCAGCTTATCACAGGCCTACGAGCAGTACTTC. Translation gives CASSLSQAYEQYF. The full variable domain, completed using reference TRBV7-2 and TRBJ2-7, is GAGVSQSPSNKVTEKGKDVELRCDPISGHTALYWYRQSLGQGLEFLIYFQGNSAPDKSGLPSDRFSAERTGGSVSTLTIQRTQQEDSAVYLCASSLSQAYEQYFGPGTRLTVT.

The rearrangement links TRBV9 to TRBJ2-3; weak D call: TRBD2 (6 bases). The CDR3 is 15 residues long. The V end was cut by 0 bases, the J end by 4 bases, with 12 bases between. The germline gives CDR1 SGDLS, CDR2 YYNGEE. The DNA of the CDR3 is TGTGCCAGCAGCGTAGCTGGAGGGGAGGCAGATACGCAGTATTTT. This encodes CASSVAGGEADTQYF. The full variable domain, its missing parts supplied by reference TRBV9 and TRBJ2-3, is DSGVTQTPKHLITATGQRVTLRCSPRSGDLSVYWYQQSLDQGLQFLIQYYNGEERAKGNILERFSAQQFPDLHSELNLSSLELGDSALYFCASSVAGGEADTQYFGPGTRLTVL.

The V gene is TRBV18, the J gene TRBJ2-2; a possible D gene is TRBD1 (6 bases). This CDR3 region has 16 residues. Germline V CDR1 and CDR2: KGHSH, LQKENI. Trimming cost V 3 bases and J 5 bases, with 16 bases left between them. The DNA for the CDR3 is TGTGCCAGCTCACCGGATTCAGGGGCCCGTACCGGGGAGCTGTTTTTT. This translates into CASSPDSGARTGELFF. Drawing the rest from reference TRBV18 and TRBJ2-2, the complete variable domain is NAGVMQNPRHLVRRRGQEARLRCSPMKGHSHVYWYRQLPEEGLKFMVYLQKENIIDESGMPKERFSAEFPKEGPSILRIQQVVRGDSAAYFCASSPDSGARTGELFFGEGSRLTVL.

The chain combines TRBV28 with TRBJ2-1, with TRBD1 matching over 11 bases. CDR1 MDHEN and CDR2 SYDVKM come from the germline V gene. CDR3 length: 16 residues. The ends lost 3 bases at V and 9 bases at J; junction bases unmatched: 10. This CDR3 is CASSFLDRGPFVEQFF. CDR3 bases: TGTGCCAGCAGTTTCCTGGACAGGGGGCCCTTCGTTGAGCAGTTCTTC.

The chain recombines TRBV28 with TRBJ1-5; possible D gene TRBD1, 5 bases. Germline CDR1 and CDR2: MDHEN and SYDVKM. Trimming took off 6 bases at V and 7 bases at J, with 16 bases between the two ends. The CDR3 runs 14 residues. The CDR3 here is CASRSGVKEQPQHF. The CDR3, as DNA: TGTGCCAGCAGGTCGGGGGTAAAGGAACAGCCCCAGCATTTT.

CDR3 coding DNA: TGCAGTGCTAGGAGACAAGAGACCCAGTACTTC. As protein: CSARRQETQYF. V is TRBV20-1 and J is TRBJ2-5; D is undetermined. Germline-derived CDR1 and CDR2 are DFQATT and SNEGSKA (reference sequence). Trimming pared 3 bases from V and 2 bases from J, leaving 4 bases between. The length of the CDR3 is 11 residues.

The rearrangement uses TRBV6-2 or TRBV6-3 and TRBJ1-2; a possible D gene is TRBD1 (5 bases). Trimming cost V 5 bases and J 0 bases, with 13 bases left between them. The CDR3 runs to 15 residues. Germline V gene data show CDR1 as MNHEY and CDR2 as SVGEGT. In DNA form, the CDR3 reads TGTGCCAGCAGTAAAACAGGAGCAGCTAACTATGGCTACACCTTC. It specifies CASSKTGAANYGYTF.

This clone was recorded once. The chain is built from TRBV4-1 and TRBJ1-3, with D perhaps matching TRBD1 (6 bases). The ends were cut back, 3 bases at V and 8 bases at J, with 17 bases in the middle. Germline CDR1 MGHRA, CDR2 YSYEKL. The CDR3 has 15 amino acids. CDR3 DNA: TGCGCCAGCAGCCATTACAGGGAGGGTGTCGACACCATATATTTT. The encoded protein is CASSHYREGVDTIYF.

V usage is TRBV7-9 and J usage is TRBJ1-1; possible D gene TRBD1, 5 bases. Germline CDR1 and CDR2: SEHNR and FQNEAQ (reference sequence). Trimming left V 7 bases short and J 5 bases short, with 11 bases between. The CDR3 extends over 12 amino acids. Written as DNA, the CDR3 is TGTGCCAGCACCGACGCAGGGACTGAAGCTTTCTTT. Translated: CASTDAGTEAFF. The full variable domain, completed using reference TRBV7-9 and TRBJ1-1, is DTGVSQNPRHKITKRGQNVTFRCDPISEHNRLYWYRQTLGQGPEFLTYFQNEAQLEKSRLLSDRFSAERPKGSFSTLEIQRTEQGDSAMYLCASTDAGTEAFFGQGTRLTVV.

This sequence joins TRBV2 and TRBJ2-7, with a weak D call TRBD1 (5 bases). Per germline, CDR1 SNHLY and CDR2 FYNNEI. The CDR3 has 16 residues. V lost 3 bases and J lost 0, with 15 bases in between. CDR3 nucleotides: TGTGCCAGCAGTGACGCCACAGGTGTCATCTCCTACGAGCAGTACTTC. It is translated as CASSDATGVISYEQYF.

V is TRBV15 and J is TRBJ1-6; 7 bases map to TRBD1. CDR3 length: 14 amino acids. CDR1 and CDR2 (germline): LNHNV, YYDKDF (reference sequence). V gave up 4 bases and J gave up 8 bases; unmatched junction bases: 5. CDR3 DNA: TGTGCCACCAGCACCCGGGACAGCTATTCACCCCTCCACTTT. The encoded protein is CATSTRDSYSPLHF.

The CDR3 nucleotides read TGTGCCAGCTCACCGGGGACAGGGACAAATTCACCCCTCCACTTT. This translates into CASSPGTGTNSPLHF. This chain joins TRBV18 and TRBJ1-6; 9 nucleotides match TRBD1. CDR3 length equals 15 residues. Germline V CDR1 and CDR2: KGHSH, LQKENI. V dropped 3 bases and J dropped 7; count of bases not matched to a gene: 4.

This clone has only a few counts. The J gene is TRBJ2-5, the V gene TRBV5-4; 8 bases map to TRBD1. Losses at the gene ends were 4 bases for V and 5 bases for J; bases not matched to a gene: 7. CDR3 size: 14 residues. Germline loops: CDR1 SGHNT, CDR2 YYREEE (reference sequence). CDR3 in amino acids: CASSRQGAGETQYF. The CDR3 nucleotides read TGTGCCAGCAGCAGGCAGGGGGCTGGGGAGACCCAGTACTTC.

The gene calls are TRBV14 and TRBJ2-5; D call uncertain. The CDR3 totals 14 residues. Germline CDR1 and CDR2: SGHDN and FVKESK. With 2 bases removed from V and 4 bases from J, the gap between germline ends came to 11 bases. CDR3 in DNA: TGTGCCAGCAGCCAAAGCTTAGTCCTAGAGACCCAGTACTTC. Translation: CASSQSLVLETQYF.

V usage is TRBV2 and J usage is TRBJ2-7, with TRBD1 identical over 7 bases. Losses at the gene ends were 6 bases for V and 5 bases for J; bases not matched to a gene: 13. The CDR3 length is 15 residues. Germline lookup yields CDR1 SNHLY and CDR2 FYNNEI. CDR3 in DNA: TGTGCCAGCAGCGTATTGCCCGGGACAGTCAACGAGCAGTACTTC. Encoded protein: CASSVLPGTVNEQYF.

The rearrangement joins TRBV5-1 to TRBJ2-2, with D perhaps TRBD2 (5 bases). Germline V gene sequence: CDR1 SGHRS, CDR2 YFSETQ. CDR3 length: 15 amino acids. V was trimmed by 5 bases and J by 1 base, leaving 12 bases between them. The CDR3 DNA sequence: TGCGCCAGCAGTTCGAGCGGCCTGAACACCGGGGAGCTGTTTTTT. Its protein is CASSSSGLNTGELFF.

This clone was picked up many times. The chain has TRBV28 and TRBJ2-5; D unclear. CDR3 size: 13 residues. V lost 3 bases, J lost 1 base, and 6 bases lay in between. Looked up from germline, CDR1 is MDHEN and CDR2 is SYDVKM. CDR3 amino acids: CASSLVSQETQYF. For the CDR3, the DNA is TGTGCCAGCAGTTTGGTCAGCCAAGAGACCCAGTACTTC.

V gene TRBV7-2 combines with J gene TRBJ1-3; D may be TRBD1 (5 bases). The germline V and J ends were trimmed by 6 bases and 9 bases, with 12 bases remaining between them. CDR3 length: 12 amino acids. Germline CDR1 reads SGHTA; CDR2 reads FQGNSA. DNA of the CDR3: TGTGCCAGCAGTCTAGGGGTGTCCACCATATATTTT. Its translation: CASSLGVSTIYF. Full variable domain (remainder filled in from reference TRBV7-2 and TRBJ1-3): GAGVSQSPSNKVTEKGKDVELRCDPISGHTALYWYRQSLGQGLEFLIYFQGNSAPDKSGLPSDRFSAERTGGSVSTLTIQRTQQEDSAVYLCASSLGVSTIYFGEGSWLTVV.

This clone occurred a few times. This chain links TRBV6-1 with TRBJ1-3; TRBD1 is a possible D gene (6 bases). Trimming took off 0 bases at V and 4 bases at J, with 7 bases between the two ends. The CDR3 is 14 residues long. From germline, CDR1 is MNHNS and CDR2 SASEGT. The CDR3 DNA reads TGTGCCAGCAGTGAAGCAGGGGGAGGAAACACCATATATTTT. Encoded protein: CASSEAGGGNTIYF.

The chain links TRBV30 to TRBJ2-5, with D possibly being TRBD2 (5 bases). V lost 1 base, J lost 1 base, and 13 bases lay in between. Germline CDR1 is GTSNPN and CDR2 is SVGIG (reference sequence). This CDR3 contains 15 residues. DNA for the CDR3: TGTGCCTGGAGTGCACGGAGGAGAATCCAAGAGACCCAGTACTTC. This codes for CAWSARRRIQETQYF.

The rearrangement uses TRBV7-2 and TRBJ1-1, with D tentatively TRBD1 (6 bases). This CDR3 spans 16 amino acids. CDR1 and CDR2 (germline): SGHTA, FQGNSA. V was trimmed by 3 bases and J by 1 base, leaving 15 bases between them. CDR3 coding DNA: TGTGCCAGCAGCTTGAGGGACACCGGATGGAACACTGAAGCTTTCTTT. Its protein is CASSLRDTGWNTEAFF.

The CDR3 coding sequence is TGTGCCCGCCGAACGGGACAGGGTTTAGGCGAGCAGTACTTC. The encoded protein is CARRTGQGLGEQYF. The chain carries TRBV30 and TRBJ2-7; 9 nucleotides match TRBD1. V gave up 8 bases and J gave up 6 bases; unmatched junction bases: 14. The germline gives CDR1 GTSNPN, CDR2 SVGIG (reference sequence). This CDR3 spans 14 amino acids.